This TCR beta chain was documented in a study of chemoradiotherapy in HPV16-positive cancers. Across the whole study: A couple of HPV16-positive patients' cells yielded candidate HPV-specific clones and common motifs.

CDR3 length equals 15 residues. Study-wide results and caveats: For HPV16-positive patients, expanding HPV-responsive T cells associated with longer recurrence-free survival.

Here immunoSEQ multiplex PCR was the method, and the copy in TCRdb shows in-frame clones only, minus some. The profile shows tens of thousands of clones, roughly 90% of them singletons. Details on this clone: Its antigen is as yet unknown.

The chain has TRBV21-1 and TRBJ2-7. TRBV21-1 is a recognized pseudogene. Sample: blood, taken from a patient who underwent chemoradiotherapy. The sequence derives from a human donor with HPV-associated anogenital cancer. In DNA, the CDR3 is TGTGCCAGCAGCAAAAGGTACTTCCCATCCTACGAGCAGTACTTC. Amino acids: CASSKRYFPSYEQYF.